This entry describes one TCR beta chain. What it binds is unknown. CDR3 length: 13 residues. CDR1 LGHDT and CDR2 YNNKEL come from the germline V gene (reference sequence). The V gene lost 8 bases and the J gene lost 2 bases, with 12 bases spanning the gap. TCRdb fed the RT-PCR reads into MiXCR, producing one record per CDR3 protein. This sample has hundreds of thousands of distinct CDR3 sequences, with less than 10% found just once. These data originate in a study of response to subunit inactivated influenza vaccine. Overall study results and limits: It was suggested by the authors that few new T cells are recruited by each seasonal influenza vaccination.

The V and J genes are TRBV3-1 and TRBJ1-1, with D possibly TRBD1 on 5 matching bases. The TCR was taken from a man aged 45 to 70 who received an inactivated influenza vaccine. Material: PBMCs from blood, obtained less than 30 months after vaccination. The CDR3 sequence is CASRFGGNTEAFF. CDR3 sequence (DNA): TGTGCCAGCCGATTTGGGGGAAACACTGAAGCTTTCTTT.